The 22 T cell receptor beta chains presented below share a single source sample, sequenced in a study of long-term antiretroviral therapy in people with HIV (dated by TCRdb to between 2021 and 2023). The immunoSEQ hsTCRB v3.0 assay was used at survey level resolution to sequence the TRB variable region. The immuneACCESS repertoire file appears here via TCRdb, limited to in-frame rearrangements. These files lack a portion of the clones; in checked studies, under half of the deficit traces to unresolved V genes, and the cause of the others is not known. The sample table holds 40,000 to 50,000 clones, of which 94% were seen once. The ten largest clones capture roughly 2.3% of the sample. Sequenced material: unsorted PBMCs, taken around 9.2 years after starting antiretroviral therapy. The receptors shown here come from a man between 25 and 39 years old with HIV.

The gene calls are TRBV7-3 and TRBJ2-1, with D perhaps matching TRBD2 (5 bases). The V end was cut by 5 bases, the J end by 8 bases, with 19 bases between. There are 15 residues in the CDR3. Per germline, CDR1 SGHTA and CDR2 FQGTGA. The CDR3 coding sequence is TGTGCCAGCAGCCCAGGTTTAACGGGAAGGGATGAGCAGTTCTTC. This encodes CASSPGLTGRDEQFF.

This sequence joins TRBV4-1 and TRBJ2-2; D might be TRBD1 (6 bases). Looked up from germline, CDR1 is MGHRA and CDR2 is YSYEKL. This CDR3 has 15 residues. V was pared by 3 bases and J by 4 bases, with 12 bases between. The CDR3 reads CASSHTGLSTGELFF. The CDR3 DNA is TGCGCCAGCAGCCACACAGGGTTAAGCACCGGGGAGCTGTTTTTT.

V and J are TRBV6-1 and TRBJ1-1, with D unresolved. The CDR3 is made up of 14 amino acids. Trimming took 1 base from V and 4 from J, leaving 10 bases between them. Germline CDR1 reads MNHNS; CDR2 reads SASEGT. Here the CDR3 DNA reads TGTGCCAGCAGTGAAGGAGAGGAGAGCACTGAAGCTTTCTTT. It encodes CASSEGEESTEAFF.

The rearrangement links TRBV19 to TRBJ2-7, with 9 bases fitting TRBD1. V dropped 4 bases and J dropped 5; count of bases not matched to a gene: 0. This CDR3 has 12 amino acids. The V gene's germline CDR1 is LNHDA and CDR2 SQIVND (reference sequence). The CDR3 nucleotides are TGTGCCAGTAGTAGGACAGGGGACGAGCAGTACGTC. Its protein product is CASSRTGDEQYV.

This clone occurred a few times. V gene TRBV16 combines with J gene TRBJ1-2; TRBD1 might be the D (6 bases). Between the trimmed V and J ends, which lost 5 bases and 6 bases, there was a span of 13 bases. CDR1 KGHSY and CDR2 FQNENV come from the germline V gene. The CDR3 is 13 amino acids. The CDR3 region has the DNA TGTGCCAGCAGCAGAATGGACAGTGATGGCTACACCTTC. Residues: CASSRMDSDGYTF.

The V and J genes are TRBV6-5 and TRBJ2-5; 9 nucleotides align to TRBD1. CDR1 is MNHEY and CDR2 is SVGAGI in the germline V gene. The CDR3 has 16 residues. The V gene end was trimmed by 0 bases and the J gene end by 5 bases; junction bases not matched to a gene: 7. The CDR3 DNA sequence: TGTGCCAGCAGTTACTCAGGACAGGGGTGGTGGGAGACCCAGTACTTC. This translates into CASSYSGQGWWETQYF.

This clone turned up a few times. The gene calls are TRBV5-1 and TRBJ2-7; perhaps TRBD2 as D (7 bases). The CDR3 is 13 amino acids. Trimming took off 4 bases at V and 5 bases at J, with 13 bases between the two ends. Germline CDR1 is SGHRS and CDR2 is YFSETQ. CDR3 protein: CASSPGGRDEQYF. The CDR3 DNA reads TGCGCCAGCAGCCCGGGGGGCCGGGACGAGCAGTACTTC.

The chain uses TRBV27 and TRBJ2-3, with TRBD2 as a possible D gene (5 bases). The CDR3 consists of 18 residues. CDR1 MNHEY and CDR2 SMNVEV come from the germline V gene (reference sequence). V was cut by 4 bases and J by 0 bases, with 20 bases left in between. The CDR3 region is CASSSAVGVLGSTDTQYF. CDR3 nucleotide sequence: TGTGCCAGCAGTTCTGCCGTCGGGGTCTTAGGGAGCACAGATACGCAGTATTTT.

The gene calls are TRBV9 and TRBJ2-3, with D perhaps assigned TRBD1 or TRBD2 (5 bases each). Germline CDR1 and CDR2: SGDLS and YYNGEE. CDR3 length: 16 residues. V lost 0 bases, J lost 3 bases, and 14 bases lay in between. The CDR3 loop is CASSVEMGTMTDTQYF. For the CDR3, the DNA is TGTGCCAGCAGCGTAGAGATGGGGACCATGACAGATACGCAGTATTTT.

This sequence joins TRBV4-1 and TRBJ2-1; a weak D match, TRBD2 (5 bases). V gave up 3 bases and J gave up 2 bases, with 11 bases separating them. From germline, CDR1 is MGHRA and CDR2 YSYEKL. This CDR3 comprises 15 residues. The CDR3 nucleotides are TGCGCCAGCAGCCACCGATCGACTACCTACAATGAGCAGTTCTTC. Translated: CASSHRSTTYNEQFF.

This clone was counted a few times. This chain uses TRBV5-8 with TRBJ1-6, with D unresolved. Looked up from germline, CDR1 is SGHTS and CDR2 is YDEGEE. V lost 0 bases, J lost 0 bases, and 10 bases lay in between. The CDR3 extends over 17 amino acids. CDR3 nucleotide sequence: TGTGCCAGCAGCTTGGTGCCGCTGAGCTCCTATAATTCACCCCTCCACTTT. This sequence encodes CASSLVPLSSYNSPLHF.

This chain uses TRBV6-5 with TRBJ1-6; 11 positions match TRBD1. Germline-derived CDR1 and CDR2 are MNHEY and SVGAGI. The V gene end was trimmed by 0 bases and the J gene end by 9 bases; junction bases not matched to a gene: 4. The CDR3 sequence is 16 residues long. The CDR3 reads CASSYSRTGGFSPLHF. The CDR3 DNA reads TGTGCCAGCAGTTACTCGAGGACAGGGGGCTTTTCACCCCTCCACTTT.

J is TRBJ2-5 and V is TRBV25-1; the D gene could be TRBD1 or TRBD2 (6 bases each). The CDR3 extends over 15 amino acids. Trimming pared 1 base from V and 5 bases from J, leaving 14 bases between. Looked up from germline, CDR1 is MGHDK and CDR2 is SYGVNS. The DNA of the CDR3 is TGTGCCAGCAGTGAATCCTTGGGGGGCGGGGAGACCCAGTACTTC. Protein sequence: CASSESLGGGETQYF.

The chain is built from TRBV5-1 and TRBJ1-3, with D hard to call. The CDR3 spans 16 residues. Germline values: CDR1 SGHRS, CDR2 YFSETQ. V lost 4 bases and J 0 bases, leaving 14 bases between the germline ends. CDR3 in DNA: TGCGCCAGCAGCAAAACAGAGACCAGCTCTGGAAACACCATATATTTT. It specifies CASSKTETSSGNTIYF.

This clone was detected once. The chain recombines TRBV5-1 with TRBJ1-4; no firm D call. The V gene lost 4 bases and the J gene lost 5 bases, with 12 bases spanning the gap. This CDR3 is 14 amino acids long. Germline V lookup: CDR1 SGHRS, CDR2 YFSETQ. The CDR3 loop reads CASSLLGVNEKLFF. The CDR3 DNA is TGCGCCAGCAGCCTGCTTGGTGTCAATGAAAAACTGTTTTTT. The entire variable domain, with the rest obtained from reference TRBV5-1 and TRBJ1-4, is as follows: KAGVTQTPRYLIKTRGQQVTLSCSPISGHRSVSWYQQTPGQGLQFLFEYFSETQRNKGNFPGRFSGRQFSNSRSEMNVSTLELGDSALYLCASSLLGVNEKLFFGSGTQLSVL.

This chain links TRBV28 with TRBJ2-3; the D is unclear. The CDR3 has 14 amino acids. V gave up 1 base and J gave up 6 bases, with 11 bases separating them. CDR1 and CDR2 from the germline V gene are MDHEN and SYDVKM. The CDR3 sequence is CASSLLPVLDTQYF. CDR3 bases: TGTGCCAGCAGTTTATTACCGGTGCTGGATACGCAGTATTTT. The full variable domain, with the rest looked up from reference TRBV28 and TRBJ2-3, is DVKVTQSSRYLVKRTGEKVFLECVQDMDHENMFWYRQDPGLGLRLIYFSYDVKMKEKGDIPEGYSVSREKKERFSLILESASTNQTSMYLCASSLLPVLDTQYFGPGTRLTVL.

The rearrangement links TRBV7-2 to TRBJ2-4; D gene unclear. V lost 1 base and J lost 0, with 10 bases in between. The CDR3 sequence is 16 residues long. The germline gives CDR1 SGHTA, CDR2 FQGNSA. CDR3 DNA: TGTGCCAGCAGCTTAGAGGGAAGGGTAGCCAAAAACATTCAGTACTTC. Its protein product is CASSLEGRVAKNIQYF.

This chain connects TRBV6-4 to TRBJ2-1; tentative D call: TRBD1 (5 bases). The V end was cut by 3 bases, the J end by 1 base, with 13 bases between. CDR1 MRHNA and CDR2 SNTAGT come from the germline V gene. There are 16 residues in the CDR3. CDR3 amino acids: CASSERQSLSYNEQFF. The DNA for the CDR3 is TGTGCCAGCAGTGAACGACAGAGCCTTTCCTACAATGAGCAGTTCTTC.

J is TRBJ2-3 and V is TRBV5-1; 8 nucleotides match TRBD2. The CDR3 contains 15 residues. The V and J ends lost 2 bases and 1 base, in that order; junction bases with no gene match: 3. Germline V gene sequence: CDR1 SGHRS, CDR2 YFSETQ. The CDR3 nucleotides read TGCGCCAGCAGCTTATATAGCGGGGGCACAGATACGCAGTATTTT. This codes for CASSLYSGGTDTQYF.

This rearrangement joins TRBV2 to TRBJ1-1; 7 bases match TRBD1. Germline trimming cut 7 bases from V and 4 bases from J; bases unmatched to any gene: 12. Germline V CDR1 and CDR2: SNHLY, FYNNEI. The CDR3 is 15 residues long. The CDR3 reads CASKANRGRITEAFF. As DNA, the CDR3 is TGTGCCAGCAAAGCAAACAGGGGCCGGATCACTGAAGCTTTCTTT.

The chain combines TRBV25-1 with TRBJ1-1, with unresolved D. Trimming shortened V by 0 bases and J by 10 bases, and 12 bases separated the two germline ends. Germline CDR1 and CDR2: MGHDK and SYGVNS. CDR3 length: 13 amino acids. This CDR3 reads CASSEYRNLGAFF. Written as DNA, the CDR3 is TGTGCCAGCAGTGAATATAGGAACCTAGGAGCTTTCTTT.

The CDR3 loop is CASGPTRGRVGYGYTF. Written as DNA, the CDR3 is TGCGCCAGCGGACCTACCAGGGGACGGGTGGGCTATGGCTACACCTTC. V is TRBV5-1 and J is TRBJ1-2, with a possible D match to TRBD1 (6 bases). Per the germline V gene, CDR1 is SGHRS and CDR2 is YFSETQ. The CDR3 runs to 16 residues. V was shortened by 7 bases and J by 4 bases, with 23 bases between the two germline ends. Supplemented by reference TRBV5-1 and TRBJ1-2, the full variable domain reads KAGVTQTPRYLIKTRGQQVTLSCSPISGHRSVSWYQQTPGQGLQFLFEYFSETQRNKGNFPGRFSGRQFSNSRSEMNVSTLELGDSALYLCASGPTRGRVGYGYTFGSGTRLTVV.